Following are 7 T cell receptor beta chains from one sample sequenced in a study of cytomegalovirus exposure and HLA in healthy donors. Here immunoSEQ multiplex PCR was the method, and the copy in TCRdb shows in-frame clones only, minus some. Counted here are about 110,000 clones, 90% to 96% occurring once; the ten biggest clones make up roughly 0.67%. Specimen: PBMCs. These receptors all stem from a woman aged 18-29 years in good health and CMV-seronegative.

The V gene is TRBV7-9, the J gene TRBJ2-7; a possible D gene is TRBD2 (6 bases). Germline assignment: CDR1 SEHNR and CDR2 FQNEAQ (reference sequence). V gave up 7 bases and J gave up 0 bases, with 10 bases separating them. The CDR3 consists of 13 residues. The chain's CDR3 is CASTAGISYEQYF. The CDR3 nucleotides are TGTGCCAGCACCGCGGGGATCTCCTACGAGCAGTACTTC. Based on the CDR3 plus reference TRBV7-9 and TRBJ2-7, the full variable domain is DTGVSQNPRHKITKRGQNVTFRCDPISEHNRLYWYRQTLGQGPEFLTYFQNEAQLEKSRLLSDRFSAERPKGSFSTLEIQRTEQGDSAMYLCASTAGISYEQYFGPGTRLTVT.

V and J are TRBV6-5 and TRBJ2-1, with TRBD1 as a possible D gene (5 bases). Germline V gene data show CDR1 as MNHEY and CDR2 as SVGAGI. The V end was cut by 6 bases, the J end by 6 bases, with 12 bases between. This CDR3 spans 13 amino acids. CDR3 nucleotide sequence: TGTGCCAGCAGCCGAACAGGATCCAATGAGCAGTTCTTC. Protein: CASSRTGSNEQFF.

The CDR3 spells CATSRDDRTPNLKAFF. The CDR3 DNA follows: TGTGCCACCAGCAGAGATGACAGGACGCCGAATTTGAAAGCTTTCTTT. The rearrangement uses TRBV15 and TRBJ1-1, with D possibly being TRBD1 (6 bases). The CDR3 sequence is 16 residues long. Trimming removed 0 bases from V and 9 bases from J, with 20 bases in between. Germline CDR1 LNHNV, CDR2 YYDKDF (reference sequence).

The V and J genes are TRBV15 and TRBJ2-1; TRBD2 matches at 8 bases. The germline V gene encodes CDR1 LNHNV and CDR2 YYDKDF (reference sequence). J was trimmed by 3 bases and V by 3 bases; bases with no gene match: 7. The CDR3 totals 16 residues. The CDR3 bases are TGTGCCACCAGCAGGACCGGGACTAGGTTCTACAATGAGCAGTTCTTC. Translating it yields CATSRTGTRFYNEQFF.

The genes are TRBV28 and TRBJ2-3; TRBD2 matches at 7 bases. V was pared by 3 bases and J by 4 bases, with 10 bases of the junction left unmatched. Germline V lookup: CDR1 MDHEN, CDR2 SYDVKM. This CDR3 is built from 16 residues. CDR3 loop: CASSFVLVGGSDTQYF. For the CDR3, the DNA is TGTGCCAGCAGTTTTGTTCTGGTCGGGGGGTCAGATACGCAGTATTTT. The whole variable domain, filled in from reference TRBV28 and TRBJ2-3, reads DVKVTQSSRYLVKRTGEKVFLECVQDMDHENMFWYRQDPGLGLRLIYFSYDVKMKEKGDIPEGYSVSREKKERFSLILESASTNQTSMYLCASSFVLVGGSDTQYFGPGTRLTVL.

The rearrangement uses TRBV6-5 and TRBJ1-2; D unclear. Germline V gene data show CDR1 as MNHEY and CDR2 as SVGAGI. The CDR3 covers 15 residues. Between the trimmed V and J ends, which lost 0 bases and 4 bases, there was a span of 12 bases. Here the CDR3 reads CASSYSEGGGYGYTF. The CDR3 nucleotides are TGTGCCAGCAGTTACTCGGAGGGTGGAGGCTATGGCTACACCTTC.

This clone was picked up one time. This chain uses TRBV29-1 with TRBJ2-1, with D maybe TRBD2 (5 bases). Trimming stripped 7 bases from V and 4 bases from J, with 17 bases between. Germline V lookup: CDR1 SQVTM, CDR2 ANQGSEA. The CDR3 has 14 residues. CDR3 sequence reads: CSADPPGLYNEQFF. The CDR3 DNA sequence: TGCAGCGCTGACCCGCCCGGACTGTACAATGAGCAGTTCTTC.